This T cell receptor (beta chain) was documented in a study of blood T cell repertoires in COVID-19. About the research overall: Samples taken during acute and convalescent COVID-19 were collected in the United States, Italy and Spain.

In the original analysis: Nucleated cell number was recorded as an estimate derived from reference gene primer amplification. Clones were sequenced by immunoSEQ multiplex PCR, and TCRdb holds only the in-frame ones, with some missing. Clonal size and the V and J genes are those of that table, whereas D and trimming came from the DNA. The sample includes around 100,000 clones, 65% to 90% of them seen just once. CDR1 and CDR2 (germline): SGHDT, YYEEEE. This CDR3 region has 16 residues. Deletions cut 3 bases from V and 2 bases from J, with 18 bases between. This clone was counted only a few times. Material: peripheral blood. This rearrangement joins TRBV5-6 to TRBJ2-7, with a weak D call TRBD1 (6 bases). This receptor was taken from a man aged 55-75 years with acute or convalescent COVID-19. The DNA for the CDR3 is TGTGCCAGCAGCTCGAATCTCGGACAGAAACCCTACGAGCAGTACTTC. Its protein is CASSSNLGQKPYEQYF.